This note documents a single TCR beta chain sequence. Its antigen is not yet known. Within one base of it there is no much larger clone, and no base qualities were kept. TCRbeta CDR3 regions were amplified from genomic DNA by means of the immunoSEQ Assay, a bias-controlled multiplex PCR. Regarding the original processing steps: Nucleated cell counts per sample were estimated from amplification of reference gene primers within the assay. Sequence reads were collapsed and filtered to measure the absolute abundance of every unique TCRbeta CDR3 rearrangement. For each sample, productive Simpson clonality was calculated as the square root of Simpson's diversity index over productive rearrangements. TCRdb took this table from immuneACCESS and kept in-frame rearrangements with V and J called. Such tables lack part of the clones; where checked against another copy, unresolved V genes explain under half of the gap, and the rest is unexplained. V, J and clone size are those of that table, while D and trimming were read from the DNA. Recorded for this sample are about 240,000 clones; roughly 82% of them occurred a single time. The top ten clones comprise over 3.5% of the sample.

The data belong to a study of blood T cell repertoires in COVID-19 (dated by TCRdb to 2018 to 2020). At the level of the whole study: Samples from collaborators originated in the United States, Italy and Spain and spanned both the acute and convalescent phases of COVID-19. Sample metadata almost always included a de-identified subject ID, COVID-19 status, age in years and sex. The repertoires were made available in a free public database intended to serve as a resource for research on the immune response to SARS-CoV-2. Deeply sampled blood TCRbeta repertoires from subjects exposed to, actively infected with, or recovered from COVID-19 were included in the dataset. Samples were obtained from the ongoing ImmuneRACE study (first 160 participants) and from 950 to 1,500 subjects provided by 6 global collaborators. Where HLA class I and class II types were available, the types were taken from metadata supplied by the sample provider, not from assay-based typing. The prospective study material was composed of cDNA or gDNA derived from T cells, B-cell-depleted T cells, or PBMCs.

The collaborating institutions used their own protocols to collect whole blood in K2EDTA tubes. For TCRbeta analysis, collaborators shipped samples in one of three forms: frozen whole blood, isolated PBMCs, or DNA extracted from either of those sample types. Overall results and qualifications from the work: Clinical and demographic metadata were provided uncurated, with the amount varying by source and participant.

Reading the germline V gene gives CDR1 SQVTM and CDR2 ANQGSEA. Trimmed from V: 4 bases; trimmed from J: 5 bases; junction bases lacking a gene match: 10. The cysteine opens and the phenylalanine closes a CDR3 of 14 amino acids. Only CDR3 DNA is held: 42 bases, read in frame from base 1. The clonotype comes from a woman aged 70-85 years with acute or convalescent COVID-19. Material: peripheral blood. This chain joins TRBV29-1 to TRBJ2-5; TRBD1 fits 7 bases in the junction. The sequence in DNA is TGCAGCGTTGTGGTAGGGGGCGCCGGGGAGACCCAGTACTTC. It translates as CSVVVGGAGETQYF.